These 3 T cell receptor beta chains share one sample of origin, sequenced in a study of T cell responses to AZD1222 COVID-19 vaccine. Sequenced by immunoSEQ multiplex PCR; TCRdb stores in-frame clones only, minus some. The profile covers tens of thousands of clones, with approximately 88% appearing a single time and more than 9% taken by the ten largest. Sequenced material: peripheral blood, taken 28 days after the second AZD1222 dose. Every receptor here comes from an adult who received the AZD1222 COVID-19 vaccine.

This clone was observed a single time. This chain links TRBV5-1 with TRBJ2-1; 10 bases fit TRBD2. The CDR3 has 18 residues. The V gene end was trimmed by 2 bases and the J gene end by 0 bases; junction bases not matched to a gene: 8. The germline V gene has CDR1 SGHRS and CDR2 YFSETQ. CDR3 DNA: TGCGCCAGCAGCTTACCTAGCGGGGGAGCGAGCTCCTACAATGAGCAGTTCTTC. Residues: CASSLPSGGASSYNEQFF. Full variable domain (remainder filled in from reference TRBV5-1 and TRBJ2-1): KAGVTQTPRYLIKTRGQQVTLSCSPISGHRSVSWYQQTPGQGLQFLFEYFSETQRNKGNFPGRFSGRQFSNSRSEMNVSTLELGDSALYLCASSLPSGGASSYNEQFFGPGTRLTVL.

The chain employs TRBV29-1 and TRBJ2-7, with D hard to call. Per the germline V gene, CDR1 is SQVTM and CDR2 is ANQGSEA. The CDR3 is 11 residues long. Deletions cut 4 bases from V and 5 bases from J, with 9 bases between. The CDR3 region has the DNA TGCAGCGTTGGATTTGCGGACGAGCAGTACTTC. This sequence encodes CSVGFADEQYF.

A note on this clone: At the DNA level, this CDR3 is encoded by other sequences in the same sample as well. CDR3 bases: TGTGCCAGCAGTCAGGGAGAAAGCTTCTCTGGAAACACCATATATTTT. It specifies CASSQGESFSGNTIYF. This chain uses TRBV3-1 (or the pseudogene TRBV3-2) with TRBJ1-3, with D perhaps TRBD1 (5 bases). The CDR3 length is 16 residues. Germline-derived CDR1 and CDR2 are LGHDT and YNNKEL (reference sequence). The germline V and J ends were trimmed by 6 bases and 0 bases, with 15 bases remaining between them.